This note documents a single TCR beta chain sequence. Time point of the sample: newly diagnosed GD, antithyroid drugs for less than 3 months. The TCR library was prepared using RNA isolated from PBMCs. The sample belongs to a study of regulatory T cells in long-lasting Graves disease. The length of the CDR3 is 13 residues. V lost 6 bases, J lost 9 bases, and 15 bases lay in between. Relying on iRepertoire HTBI primers and Arm-PCR of CDR3 regions, the team built TCR beta libraries. Methods used by the authors: Among the samples, roughly 65 TRBV and around 13 TRBJ segments were identified. TCRdb reprocessed the multiplex PCR reads via MiXCR and lists one record per CDR3 protein. What appears here as the V and J calls and clone size reflects TCRdb's work, not the paper's. The table includes roughly 610,000 distinct CDR3 sequences, about 16% detected once. The same data also contributed to another study, on T cells in Graves' hyperthyroidism and ophthalmopathy.

The origin of this receptor is a man between 18 and 29 years old with Graves disease. This material consisted of peripheral blood mononuclear cells (PBMCs), taken at new diagnosis, from a patient treated with antithyroid drugs. The chain couples TRBV12-3 or TRBV12-4 to TRBJ2-1; D may be TRBD2 (5 bases). This CDR3 is CASRIGLGSEQFF. For the CDR3, the DNA is TGTGCCAGCAGGATTGGACTGGGGAGTGAGCAGTTCTTC.